This T cell receptor beta chain was recorded in a study of cytomegalovirus exposure and HLA in healthy donors. Study outcomes and limitations: TRBV6-2, TRBV6-3 and some other V segments were excluded as indistinguishable. Relative to equally common others, HLA-associated TCR beta chains showed greater clonal expansion in a later analysis.

The V and J ends lost 2 bases and 3 bases respectively, with 7 bases between them. The CDR3 consists of 13 residues. The germline gives CDR1 KGHSH, CDR2 LQKENI. Details on this clone: Its antigen is not known.

Donors had nominal health at sampling but likely had unrecorded immune exposures. The PCR made use of 60 Vbeta and 13 Jbeta primers. Assay: immunoSEQ multiplex PCR; the TCRdb copy retains only in-frame clones and omits some. This sample carries about 38,000 clones, about 66% of them seen once, and the ten largest clones take 15% to 20%. The rearrangement uses TRBV18 and TRBJ1-2; D remains unclear. The sequence derives from a man aged 50 to 60 in good health and CMV-seropositive. The specimen sequenced was PBMCs. The CDR3 loop is CASSPTSYYGYTF. Written as DNA, the CDR3 is TGTGCCAGCTCACCAACCAGTTACTATGGCTACACCTTC. Together with reference TRBV18 and TRBJ1-2, the CDR3 gives the full variable domain: NAGVMQNPRHLVRRRGQEARLRCSPMKGHSHVYWYRQLPEEGLKFMVYLQKENIIDESGMPKERFSAEFPKEGPSILRIQQVVRGDSAAYFCASSPTSYYGYTFGSGTRLTVV.